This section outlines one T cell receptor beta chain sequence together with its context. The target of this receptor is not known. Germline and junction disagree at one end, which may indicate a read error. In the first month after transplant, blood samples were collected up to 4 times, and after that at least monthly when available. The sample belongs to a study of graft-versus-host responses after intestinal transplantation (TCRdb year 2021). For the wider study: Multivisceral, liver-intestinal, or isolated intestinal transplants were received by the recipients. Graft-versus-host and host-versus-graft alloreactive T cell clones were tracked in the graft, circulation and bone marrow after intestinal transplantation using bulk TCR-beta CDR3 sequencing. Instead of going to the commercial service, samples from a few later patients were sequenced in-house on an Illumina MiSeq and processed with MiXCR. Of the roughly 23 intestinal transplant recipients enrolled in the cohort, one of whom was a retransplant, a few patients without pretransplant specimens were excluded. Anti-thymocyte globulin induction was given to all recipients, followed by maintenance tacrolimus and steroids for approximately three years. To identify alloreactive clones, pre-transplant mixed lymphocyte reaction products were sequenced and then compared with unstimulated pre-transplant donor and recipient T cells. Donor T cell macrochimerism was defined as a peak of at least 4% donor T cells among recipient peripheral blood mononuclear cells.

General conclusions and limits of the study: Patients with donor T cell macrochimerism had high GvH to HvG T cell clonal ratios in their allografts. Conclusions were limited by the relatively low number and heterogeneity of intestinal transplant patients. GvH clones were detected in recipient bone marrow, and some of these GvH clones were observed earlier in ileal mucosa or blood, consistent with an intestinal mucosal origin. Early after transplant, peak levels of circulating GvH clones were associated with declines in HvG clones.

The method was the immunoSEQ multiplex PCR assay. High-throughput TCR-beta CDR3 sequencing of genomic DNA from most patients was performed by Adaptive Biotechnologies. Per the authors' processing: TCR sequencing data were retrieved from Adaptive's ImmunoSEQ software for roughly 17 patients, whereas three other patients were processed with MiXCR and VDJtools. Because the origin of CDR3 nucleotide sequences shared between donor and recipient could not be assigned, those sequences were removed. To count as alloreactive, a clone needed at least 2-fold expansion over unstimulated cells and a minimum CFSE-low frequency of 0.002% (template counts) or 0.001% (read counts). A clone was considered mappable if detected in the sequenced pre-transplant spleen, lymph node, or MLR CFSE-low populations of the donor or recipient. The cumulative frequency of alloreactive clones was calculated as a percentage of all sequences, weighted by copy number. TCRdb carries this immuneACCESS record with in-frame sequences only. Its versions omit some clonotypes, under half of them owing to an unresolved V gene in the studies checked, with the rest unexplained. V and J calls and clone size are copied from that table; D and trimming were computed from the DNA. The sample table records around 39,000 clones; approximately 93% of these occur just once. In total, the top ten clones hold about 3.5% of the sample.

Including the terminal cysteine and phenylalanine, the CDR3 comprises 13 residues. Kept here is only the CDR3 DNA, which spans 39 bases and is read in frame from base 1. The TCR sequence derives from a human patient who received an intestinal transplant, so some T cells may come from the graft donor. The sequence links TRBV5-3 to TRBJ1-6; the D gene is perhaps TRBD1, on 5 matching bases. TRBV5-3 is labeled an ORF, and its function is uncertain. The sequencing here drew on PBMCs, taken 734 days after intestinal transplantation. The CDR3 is CASSLDIMSPLHF. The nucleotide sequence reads TGTGCCAGCAGCTTGGACATCATGTCACCCCTCCACTTT.